These 16 T cell receptor beta chains share one sample of origin, sequenced in a study of shared clonotypes between healthy human individuals. Profiling relied on immunoSEQ multiplex PCR, and the TCRdb table lists in-frame clones only, not all of them. The data contain about 520,000 clones, 81% of them singletons. The sequenced sample consisted of PBMCs. These receptors were collected from a woman aged 40-49 years in good health. Some clones in this sample may be carry-over from other donors' samples.

The genes are TRBV7-2 and TRBJ2-1, with 9 bases fitting TRBD2. The CDR3 contains 16 residues. Germline assignment: CDR1 SGHTA and CDR2 FQGNSA. Losses at the gene ends were 6 bases for V and 2 bases for J; bases not matched to a gene: 8. As DNA, the CDR3 is TGTGCCAGCAGACCCCCAGCGGGAGGACCCTACAATGAGCAGTTCTTC. Translated: CASRPPAGGPYNEQFF.

This chain uses TRBV28 with TRBJ2-5; D may be TRBD1 (6 bases). The V gene lost 6 bases and the J gene lost 4 bases, with 18 bases spanning the gap. Looked up from germline, CDR1 is MDHEN and CDR2 is SYDVKM. The CDR3 is 15 amino acids. For the CDR3, the DNA is TGTGCCAGCAGCACACTCGACAGGATAGGAGAGACCCAGTACTTC. Protein product: CASSTLDRIGETQYF.

To note about this clone: Since a far larger clone is one base different, this is likely a read error. The same CDR3 can be traced to other DNA sequences in this sample. Here the CDR3 reads CASSGFAGTGGGYGYTF. The CDR3 DNA reads as TGTGCCAGTAGTGGATTTGCAGGGACCGGGGGTGGCTATGGCTACACCTTT. The V gene is TRBV19, the J gene TRBJ1-2, with D possibly TRBD1 on 5 matching bases. This CDR3 region has 17 residues. The germline CDR1 and CDR2 sequences are LNHDA and SQIVND (reference sequence).

This chain links TRBV5-1 with TRBJ1-3; tentatively, D is TRBD1 (5 bases). V gave up 0 bases and J gave up 4 bases, with 11 bases separating them. From germline, CDR1 is SGHRS and CDR2 YFSETQ. The CDR3 is 15 amino acids. The CDR3 DNA is TGCGCCAGCAGCTTGGACAGGACTATCGGAAACACCATATATTTT. Protein product: CASSLDRTIGNTIYF. The complete variable domain, with remaining parts taken from reference TRBV5-1 and TRBJ1-3, reads KAGVTQTPRYLIKTRGQQVTLSCSPISGHRSVSWYQQTPGQGLQFLFEYFSETQRNKGNFPGRFSGRQFSNSRSEMNVSTLELGDSALYLCASSLDRTIGNTIYFGEGSWLTVV.

The V and J genes are TRBV7-2 and TRBJ2-2, with D perhaps matching TRBD1 (5 bases). Trimming took off 0 bases at V and 8 bases at J, with 7 bases between the two ends. The germline CDR1 and CDR2 sequences are SGHTA and FQGNSA. This CDR3 spans 13 amino acids. In DNA, the CDR3 is TGTGCCAGCAGCTTAGCGAGACAGGGGGAGCTGTTTTTT. It yields the protein CASSLARQGELFF.

The V gene is TRBV28, the J gene TRBJ1-4, with 11 bases matching TRBD1. Germline V gene lookup returns CDR1 MDHEN and CDR2 SYDVKM. The CDR3 runs 19 residues. Trimming took 3 bases from V and 1 from J; bases not matched to a gene: 10. The CDR3 region has the DNA TGTGCCAGCAGTTTCCCCGGGACAGGGGGTGTCTTAACTAATGAAAAACTGTTTTTT. Amino acid sequence: CASSFPGTGGVLTNEKLFF.

This rearrangement joins TRBV28 to TRBJ2-7; D is perhaps TRBD1 or TRBD2 (5 bases each). Germline assignment: CDR1 MDHEN and CDR2 SYDVKM. This CDR3 spans 17 amino acids. V gave up 4 bases and J gave up 0 bases, with 19 bases separating them. As DNA, the CDR3 is TGTGCCAGCAGTTGGGGGACCAGAGCCACTCCCTCCTACGAGCAGTACTTC. The encoded protein is CASSWGTRATPSYEQYF. Full variable domain (remainder filled in from reference TRBV28 and TRBJ2-7): DVKVTQSSRYLVKRTGEKVFLECVQDMDHENMFWYRQDPGLGLRLIYFSYDVKMKEKGDIPEGYSVSREKKERFSLILESASTNQTSMYLCASSWGTRATPSYEQYFGPGTRLTVT.

As for this clone: A far larger clone is just one base off, so this is likely a read error. Because it lacks the conserved phenylalanine or tryptophan at the end, this CDR3 is likely a read error. This chain uses TRBV29-1 with TRBJ2-7, with 9 bases fitting TRBD1. Losses at the gene ends were 6 bases for V and 5 bases for J; bases not matched to a gene: 11. The germline V gene encodes CDR1 SQVTM and CDR2 ANQGSEA. The CDR3 consists of 14 residues. The CDR3, as DNA: TGCAGCGTCCAAATACCGGGACAGGGTCACGAGCAGTACCTC. Residues: CSVQIPGQGHEQYL.

This chain joins TRBV18 and TRBJ1-2; 7 positions match TRBD1. Unmatched junction bases numbered 8, after V lost 0 bases and J lost 4 bases. The CDR3 extends over 16 amino acids. The V gene's germline CDR1 is KGHSH and CDR2 LQKENI. The CDR3 coding sequence is TGTGCCAGCTCACCACCACGGGACAGACCTTCCTATGGCTACACCTTC. This codes for CASSPPRDRPSYGYTF. Filled out from reference TRBV18 and TRBJ1-2, the complete variable domain reads NAGVMQNPRHLVRRRGQEARLRCSPMKGHSHVYWYRQLPEEGLKFMVYLQKENIIDESGMPKERFSAEFPKEGPSILRIQQVVRGDSAAYFCASSPPRDRPSYGYTFGSGTRLTVV.

In regard to this clone: A far larger clone is only one base removed, so a read error is likely. Since the CDR3 does not end with the conserved phenylalanine or tryptophan, this likely comes from a read error. The sample contains more than one DNA sequence encoding this CDR3. The chain carries TRBV27 and TRBJ1-2; maybe TRBD1 (6 bases). The CDR3 is 13 residues long. Germline values: CDR1 MNHEY, CDR2 SMNVEV (reference sequence). Trimming took off 4 bases at V and 7 bases at J, with 13 bases between the two ends. CDR3 sequence: CASSWSGESGYTL. CDR3 coding DNA: TGTGCCAGCAGTTGGTCAGGGGAGAGTGGCTACACCTTA.

This clone was found a few times. The genes are TRBV2 and TRBJ2-5; tentatively, D is TRBD2 (5 bases). Trimming took 2 bases from V and 0 from J, leaving 10 bases between them. Germline CDR1 SNHLY, CDR2 FYNNEI. This CDR3 spans 15 amino acids. The CDR3 reads CASSEWGVYQETQYF. The CDR3 coding sequence is TGTGCCAGCAGTGAATGGGGAGTGTACCAAGAGACCCAGTACTTC. Based on the CDR3 plus reference TRBV2 and TRBJ2-5, the full variable domain is EPEVTQTPSHQVTQMGQEVILRCVPISNHLYFYWYRQILGQKVEFLVSFYNNEISEKSEIFDDQFSVERPDGSNFTLKIRSTKLEDSAMYFCASSEWGVYQETQYFGPGTRLLVL.

About this clone itself: A far larger clone is off by one base, so a read error is likely. The sample contains more than one DNA sequence encoding this CDR3. This sequence joins TRBV5-8 and TRBJ1-5; the D gene is possibly TRBD1 (6 bases). Germline V gene data show CDR1 as SGHTS and CDR2 as YDEGEE. The CDR3 consists of 16 residues. The CDR3, as DNA: TGTGCCAGCAGCCCGATAACAGGGTTTGGAAATCAGCCCCAGCACTTT. It yields the protein CASSPITGFGNQPQHF.

The J gene is TRBJ2-6, the V gene TRBV11-2; D might be TRBD1 or TRBD2, each matching 5 bases. The CDR3 is 16 amino acids. Trimming took 5 bases from V and 2 from J, leaving 13 bases between them. Germline V CDR1 and CDR2: SGHAT, FQNNGV. Written as DNA, the CDR3 is TGTGCCAGCAGCCTCCTTCGGGGCGCTGGGGCCAACGTCCTGACTTTC. Amino acid sequence: CASSLLRGAGANVLTF.

The V and J genes are TRBV5-1 and TRBJ2-7, with 14 nucleotides matching TRBD2. The V segment lost 4 bases and the J segment 5 bases; nucleotides outside the gene matches: 17. The CDR3 consists of 19 residues. CDR1 is SGHRS and CDR2 is YFSETQ in the germline V gene. The CDR3 spells CASSISTGLAGGVAHEQYF. The CDR3, as DNA: TGCGCCAGCAGCATTTCGACCGGACTAGCGGGAGGAGTGGCCCACGAGCAGTACTTC.

The chain combines TRBV18 with TRBJ1-2; perhaps TRBD1 as D (5 bases). Germline values: CDR1 KGHSH, CDR2 LQKENI. V lost 3 bases and J 14 bases, leaving 19 bases between the germline ends. This CDR3 contains 13 residues. The CDR3 protein is CASSPTGAAVGTF. CDR3 sequence (DNA): TGTGCCAGCTCACCCACCGGGGCCGCGGTGGGGACCTTC.

The genes are TRBV9 and TRBJ2-3, with D possibly TRBD1 on 5 matching bases. This CDR3 has 13 amino acids. CDR1 SGDLS and CDR2 YYNGEE come from the germline V gene. V lost 7 bases and J 2 bases, leaving 11 bases between the germline ends. The CDR3 region is CASSQGTTDTQYF. CDR3 DNA sequence: TGTGCCAGCTCGCAGGGAACCACAGATACGCAGTATTTT.